This is a list of T cell receptor beta chains from one sample in a study of vaccination and CD4 T cells after COVID-19. TCRdb re-called the PCR reads with MiXCR, one entry per CDR3 protein. The sample consists of some 19,000 distinct CDR3 sequences, about 56% of them appearing once. These receptors have no identified antigens. The sequencing sample was made of CD4+ T cells from blood, cultured in vitro. The receptors come from a human donor who had recovered from COVID-19. Each CDR3 is given with its conserved first and last residue. D genes are given only for firm matches. Where a row states a size, it is once, few, many or the class of an expanded clone; other rows omit it.

>NA|TRBD2|TRBJ2-3|TRBV5-4
CASSTPSGRDRGGPDTQYF
TGTGCCAGCAGTACGCCCAGCGGGAGAGACCGTGGGGGCCCAGATACGCAGTATTTT
>NA|NA|TRBJ2-5|TRBV5-4
CASSIPGHTQETQYF
TGTGCCAGCAGCATACCGGGACATACCCAAGAGACCCAGTACTTC
>NA|TRBD1|TRBJ2-5|TRBV27
CASSYKDRGETQYF
TGTGCCAGCAGTTATAAGGACAGGGGGGAGACCCAGTACTTC
>medium-sized|NA|TRBJ1-1|TRBV7-2
CASSLVGRSTEAFF
TGTGCCAGCAGCTTGGTTGGAAGGAGCACTGAAGCTTTCTTT
>NA|NA|TRBJ2-7|TRBV11-2
CASSLGQGGGEQYF
TGTGCCAGCAGCCTAGGACAGGGAGGGGGCGAGCAGTACTTC
>NA|TRBD2|TRBJ2-1|TRBV7-2
CASSSPGLGMNEQFF
TGTGCCAGCAGCTCTCCGGGACTAGGTATGAATGAGCAGTTCTTC
>NA|TRBD2|TRBJ2-1|TRBV5-4
CASSSSGRVTYNEQFF
TGTGCCAGCAGCTCTAGCGGGAGAGTGACCTACAATGAGCAGTTCTTC
>NA|NA|TRBJ1-1|TRBV7-3
CASSGQGLNTEAFF
TGTGCCAGCAGCGGTCAGGGGTTGAACACTGAAGCTTTCTTT
>NA|NA|TRBJ1-2|TRBV9
CASSGYGENAGYTF
TGTGCCAGCAGCGGTTATGGAGAGAACGCTGGCTACACCTTC
>few|TRBD1|TRBJ2-2|TRBV7-9
CASSLRRGRTGELFF
TGTGCCAGCAGCTTACGCAGGGGGCGGACCGGGGAGCTGTTTTTT
>NA|TRBD2|TRBJ2-3|TRBV6-1
CASLGGLRTDTQYF
TGTGCCAGCCTGGGAGGGCTTCGGACAGATACGCAGTATTTT
>NA|NA|TRBJ2-7|TRBV6-1
CASRDTMGGGQYF
TGTGCCAGCCGGGACACCATGGGAGGGGGGCAGTACTTC
>NA|NA|TRBJ2-3|TRBV27
CASSGYSTDTQYF
TGTGCCAGCAGCGGGTATAGCACAGATACGCAGTATTTT
>NA|NA|TRBJ2-3|TRBV30
CAWKGLRNTDTQYF
TGTGCCTGGAAGGGTCTGCGGAACACAGATACGCAGTATTTT
>NA|NA|TRBJ2-6|TRBV27
CASSLGTGANVLTF
TGTGCCAGCAGTTTGGGAACTGGGGCCAACGTCCTGACTTTC
>once|NA|TRBJ1-4|TRBV27
CASSRGLGATNEKLFF
TGTGCCAGCAGTCGGGGGCTGGGGGCAACTAATGAAAAACTGTTTTTT
>once|TRBD2|TRBJ2-1|TRBV20-1
CSARVVAGGREYEQFF
TGCAGTGCTAGAGTGGTAGCGGGAGGTCGGGAGTATGAGCAGTTCTTC
>NA|NA|TRBJ2-5|TRBV18
CASSPLPEETQYF
TGTGCCAGCTCACCACTGCCGGAAGAGACCCAGTACTTC
>NA|TRBD1|TRBJ2-2|TRBV11-2
CASSLDLDRVGTGELFF
TGTGCCAGCAGCTTAGATCTGGACAGGGTAGGGACCGGGGAGCTGTTTTTT
>few|NA|TRBJ2-3|TRBV12-3/TRBV12-4
CASSRTDTQYF
TGTGCCAGCAGCCGTACAGATACGCAGTATTTT
>NA|NA|TRBJ2-5|TRBV6-1
CASKRMGQETQYF
TGTGCCAGCAAACGGATGGGTCAAGAGACCCAGTACTTC
>few|NA|TRBJ2-7|TRBV5-1
CASSLNNYEQYF
TGCGCCAGCAGCTTGAATAACTACGAGCAGTACTTC
>few|NA|TRBJ1-5|TRBV19
CASSITRQGNQPQHF
TGTGCCAGTAGTATAACGAGACAGGGCAATCAGCCCCAGCATTTT
>NA|NA|TRBJ1-5|TRBV7-9
CASSLSFSNQPQHF
TGTGCCAGCAGCTTGTCCTTTAGCAATCAGCCCCAGCATTTT
>few|TRBD1|TRBJ1-5|TRBV28
CASSSSGQGSYSNQPQHF
TGTGCCAGCAGTTCCTCGGGACAGGGATCATATAGCAATCAGCCCCAGCATTTT
>few|TRBD2|TRBJ2-7|TRBV12-3/TRBV12-4
CASSLTSGLPQQYF
TGTGCCAGCAGTCTAACTAGCGGATTGCCTCAGCAGTACTTC
>NA|NA|TRBJ2-7|TRBV7-6
CASSLGTSRGYEQYF
TGTGCCAGCAGCTTAGGTACTAGTCGAGGGTACGAGCAGTACTTC
>NA|NA|TRBJ2-7|TRBV19
CATSRHRETHYEQYF
TGTGCCACGTCCCGCCACAGGGAAACGCACTACGAGCAGTACTTC
>NA|NA|TRBJ2-2|TRBV14
CASSQDWRTGELFF
TGTGCCAGCAGCCAAGATTGGAGGACCGGGGAGCTGTTTTTT
>NA|TRBD1|TRBJ2-5|TRBV5-4
CASSRDRARETQYF
TGTGCCAGCAGCAGGGACAGGGCAAGGGAGACCCAGTACTTC
>NA|TRBD1|TRBJ1-4|TRBV20-1
CSAPGTGTATNEKLFF
TGCAGTGCTCCCGGGACAGGGACAGCAACTAATGAAAAACTGTTTTTT
>NA|NA|TRBJ1-1|TRBV6-2/TRBV6-3
CAIATSSGATEAFF
TGTGCCATCGCAACGTCATCCGGGGCCACTGAAGCTTTCTTT
>NA|NA|TRBJ1-2|TRBV19
CASNSLGTGYTF
TGTGCCAGTAATTCACTCGGGACTGGCTACACCTTC
>few|NA|TRBJ1-5|TRBV27
CASSRTYSNQPQHF
TGTGCCAGCAGTCGGACATATAGCAATCAGCCCCAGCATTTT
>few|NA|TRBJ1-5|TRBV4-2
CASSQEQGGNQPQHF
TGTGCCAGCAGCCAAGAGCAGGGTGGCAATCAGCCCCAGCATTTT
>few|NA|TRBJ2-2|TRBV27
CASSFNTGELFF
TGTGCCAGCAGTTTCAACACCGGGGAGCTGTTTTTT
>NA|TRBD2|TRBJ2-1|TRBV11-2
CASRLAGGPDEQFF
TGTGCCAGCAGGCTAGCGGGAGGGCCGGATGAGCAGTTCTTC